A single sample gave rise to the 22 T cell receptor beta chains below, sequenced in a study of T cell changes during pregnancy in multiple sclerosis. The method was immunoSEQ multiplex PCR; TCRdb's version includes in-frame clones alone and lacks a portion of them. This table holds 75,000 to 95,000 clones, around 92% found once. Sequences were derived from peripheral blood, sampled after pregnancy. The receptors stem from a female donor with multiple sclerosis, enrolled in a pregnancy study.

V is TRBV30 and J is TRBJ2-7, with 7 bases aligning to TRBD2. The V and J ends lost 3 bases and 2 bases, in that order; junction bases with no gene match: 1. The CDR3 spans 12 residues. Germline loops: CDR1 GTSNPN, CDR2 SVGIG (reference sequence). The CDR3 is CAWSAGAYEQYF. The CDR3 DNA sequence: TGTGCCTGGAGCGCGGGGGCCTACGAGCAGTACTTC.

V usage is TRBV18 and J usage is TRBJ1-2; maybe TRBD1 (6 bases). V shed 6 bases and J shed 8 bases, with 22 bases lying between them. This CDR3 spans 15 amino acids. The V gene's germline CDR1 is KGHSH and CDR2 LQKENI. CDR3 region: CASSPPRQGFGGYTF. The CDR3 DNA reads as TGTGCCAGCTCTCCCCCGCGGCAGGGGTTTGGGGGCTACACCTTC.

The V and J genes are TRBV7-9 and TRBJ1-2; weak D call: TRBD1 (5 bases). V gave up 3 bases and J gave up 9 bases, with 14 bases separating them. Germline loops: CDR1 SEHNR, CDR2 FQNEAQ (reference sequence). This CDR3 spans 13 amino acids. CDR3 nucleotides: TGTGCCAGCAGCTTTGGAGGGGAGATGAGCTACACCTTC. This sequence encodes CASSFGGEMSYTF.

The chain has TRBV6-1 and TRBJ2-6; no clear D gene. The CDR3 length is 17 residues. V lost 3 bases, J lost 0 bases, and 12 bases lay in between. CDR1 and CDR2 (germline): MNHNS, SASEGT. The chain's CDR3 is CASSDRFPSSGANVLTF. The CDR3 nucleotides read TGTGCCAGCAGTGACCGATTCCCTAGCTCTGGGGCCAACGTCCTGACTTTC.

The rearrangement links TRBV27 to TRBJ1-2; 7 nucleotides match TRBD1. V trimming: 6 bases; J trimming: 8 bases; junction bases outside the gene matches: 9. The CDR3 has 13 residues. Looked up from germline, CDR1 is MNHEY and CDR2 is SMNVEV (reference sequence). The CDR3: CASRINRGVGYTF. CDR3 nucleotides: TGTGCCAGCAGGATAAACAGGGGTGTCGGCTACACCTTC.

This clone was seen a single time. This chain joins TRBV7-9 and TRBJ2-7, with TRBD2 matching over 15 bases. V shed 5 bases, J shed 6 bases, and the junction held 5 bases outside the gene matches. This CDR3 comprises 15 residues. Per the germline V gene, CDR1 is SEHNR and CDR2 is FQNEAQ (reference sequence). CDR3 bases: TGTGCCAGCAGCCGGGGACTAGCGGGAGGTGCCGAGCAGTACTTC. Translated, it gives CASSRGLAGGAEQYF.

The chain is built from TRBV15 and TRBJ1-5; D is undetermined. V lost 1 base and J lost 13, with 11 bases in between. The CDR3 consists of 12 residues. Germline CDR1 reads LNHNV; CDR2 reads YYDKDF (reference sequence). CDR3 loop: CATSRGERAQHF. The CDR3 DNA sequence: TGTGCCACCAGCAGAGGTGAGAGAGCACAGCATTTT.

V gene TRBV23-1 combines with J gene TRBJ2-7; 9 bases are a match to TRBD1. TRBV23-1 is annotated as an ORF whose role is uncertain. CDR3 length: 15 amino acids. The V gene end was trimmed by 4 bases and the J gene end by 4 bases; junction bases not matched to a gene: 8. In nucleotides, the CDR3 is TGCGCCAGCAGTCGTAGACAGGGGGAGTGGTACGAGCAGTACTTC. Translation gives CASSRRQGEWYEQYF.

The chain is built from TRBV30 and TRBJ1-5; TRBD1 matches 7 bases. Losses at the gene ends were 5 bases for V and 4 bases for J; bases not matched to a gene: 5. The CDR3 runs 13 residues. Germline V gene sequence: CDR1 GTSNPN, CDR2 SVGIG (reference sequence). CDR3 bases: TGTGCCTGGGGGGACAGTACTAATCAGCCCCAGCATTTT. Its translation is CAWGDSTNQPQHF.

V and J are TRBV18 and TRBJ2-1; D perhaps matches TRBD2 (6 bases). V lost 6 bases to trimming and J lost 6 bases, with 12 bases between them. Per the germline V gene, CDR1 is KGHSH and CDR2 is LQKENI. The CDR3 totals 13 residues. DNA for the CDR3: TGTGCCAGCTCCCCTAACGGGGGCAATGAGCAGTTCTTC. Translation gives CASSPNGGNEQFF.

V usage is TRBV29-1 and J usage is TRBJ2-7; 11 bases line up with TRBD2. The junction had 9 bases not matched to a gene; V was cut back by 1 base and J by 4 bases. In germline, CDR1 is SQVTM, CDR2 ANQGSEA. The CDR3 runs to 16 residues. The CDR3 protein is CSVEVTSGSGAYEQYF. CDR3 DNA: TGCAGCGTTGAAGTAACTAGCGGGAGTGGGGCTTACGAGCAGTACTTC.

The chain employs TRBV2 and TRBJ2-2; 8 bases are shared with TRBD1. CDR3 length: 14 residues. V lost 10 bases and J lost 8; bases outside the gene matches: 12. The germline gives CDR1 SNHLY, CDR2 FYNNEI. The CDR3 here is CATYRGQGAGELFF. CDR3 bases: TGTGCCACCTACCGGGGGCAGGGGGCAGGGGAGCTGTTTTTT.

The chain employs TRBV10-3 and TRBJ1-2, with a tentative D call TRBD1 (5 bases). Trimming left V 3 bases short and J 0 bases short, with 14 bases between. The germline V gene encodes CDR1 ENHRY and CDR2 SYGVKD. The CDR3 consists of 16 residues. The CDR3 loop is CAISDPRGESNYGYTF. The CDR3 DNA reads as TGTGCCATCAGTGACCCGCGGGGGGAATCTAACTATGGCTACACCTTC.

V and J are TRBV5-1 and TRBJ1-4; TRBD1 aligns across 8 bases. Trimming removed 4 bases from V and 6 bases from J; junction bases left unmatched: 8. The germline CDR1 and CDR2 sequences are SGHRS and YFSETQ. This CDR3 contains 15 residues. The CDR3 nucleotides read TGCGCCAGCAGCCCCGTCCCGGGACAGGATGAAAAACTGTTTTTT. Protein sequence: CASSPVPGQDEKLFF.

The CDR3 protein is CASGLLRRGGLAGVRGHNEQFF. The CDR3 nucleotides are TGTGCTAGTGGTTTGCTCCGAAGGGGGGGACTAGCGGGAGTGCGAGGCCACAATGAGCAGTTCTTC. This chain links TRBV12-5 with TRBJ2-1, with 14 bases that match TRBD2. The CDR3 is 22 amino acids. Germline-derived CDR1 and CDR2 are LGHNT and FRNRAP. Trimming at V came to 2 bases and at J to 5 bases, leaving 20 bases not matched to a gene.

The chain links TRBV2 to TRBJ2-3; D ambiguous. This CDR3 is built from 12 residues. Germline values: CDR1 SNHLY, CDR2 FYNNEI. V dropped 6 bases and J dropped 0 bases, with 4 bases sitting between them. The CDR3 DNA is TGTGCCAGCAGGACTAGCACAGATACGCAGTATTTT. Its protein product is CASRTSTDTQYF.

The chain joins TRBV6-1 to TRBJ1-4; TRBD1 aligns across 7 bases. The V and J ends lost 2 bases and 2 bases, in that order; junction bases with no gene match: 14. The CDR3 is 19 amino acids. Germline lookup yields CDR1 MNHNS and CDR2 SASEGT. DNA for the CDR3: TGTGCCAGCAGTGAAAGGTGGAGTAGGGGGCGCGGGACTAATGAAAAACTGTTTTTT. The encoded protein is CASSERWSRGRGTNEKLFF.

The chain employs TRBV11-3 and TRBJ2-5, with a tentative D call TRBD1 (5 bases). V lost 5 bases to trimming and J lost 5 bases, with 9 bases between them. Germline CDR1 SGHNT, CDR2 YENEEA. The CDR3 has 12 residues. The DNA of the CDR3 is TGTGCCAGCAGCGGGAACAGGGAGACCCAGTACTTC. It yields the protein CASSGNRETQYF.

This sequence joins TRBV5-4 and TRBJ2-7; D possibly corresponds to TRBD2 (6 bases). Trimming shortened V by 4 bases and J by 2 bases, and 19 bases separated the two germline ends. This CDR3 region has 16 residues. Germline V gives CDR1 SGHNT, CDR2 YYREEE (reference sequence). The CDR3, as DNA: TGTGCCAGCAGCACGCAGGAGGGACTGTATGCCTACGAGCAGTACTTC. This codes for CASSTQEGLYAYEQYF.

CDR3 region: CASSFNRAEAFF. The CDR3, as DNA: TGCGCCAGCAGCTTCAACAGGGCCGAAGCTTTCTTT. The J gene is TRBJ1-1, the V gene TRBV5-1; D is perhaps TRBD1 (6 bases). The CDR3 is made up of 12 amino acids. Looked up from germline, CDR1 is SGHRS and CDR2 is YFSETQ. The V end was cut by 2 bases, the J end by 8 bases, with 10 bases between.

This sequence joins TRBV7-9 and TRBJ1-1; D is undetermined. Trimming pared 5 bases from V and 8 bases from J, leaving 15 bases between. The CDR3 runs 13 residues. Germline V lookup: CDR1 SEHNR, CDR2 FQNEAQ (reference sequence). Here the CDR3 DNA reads TGTGCCAGCAGCCATATTCGGGGTCAAGAAGCTTTCTTT. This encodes CASSHIRGQEAFF.

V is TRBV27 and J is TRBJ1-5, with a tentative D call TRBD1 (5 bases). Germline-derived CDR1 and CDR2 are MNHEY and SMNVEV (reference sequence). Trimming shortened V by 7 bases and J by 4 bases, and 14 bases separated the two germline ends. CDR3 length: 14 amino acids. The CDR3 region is CASMGWGGNQPQHF. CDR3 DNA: TGTGCCAGCATGGGCTGGGGGGGTAATCAGCCCCAGCATTTT.